The clone carrying this T cell receptor (beta chain) has only a few counts. Its antigen is not known. The data derive from a study of beta chain features in type 1 diabetes. The length of the CDR3 is 14 residues. The V gene lost 4 bases and the J gene lost 5 bases, with 15 bases spanning the gap. Germline V gene data show CDR1 as SGHNT and CDR2 as YYREEE (reference sequence). The authors reverse transcribed all of the isolated RNA, so sequencing captured expressed TCRB transcripts. Sequencing used immunoSEQ multiplex PCR; TCRdb keeps in-frame clones, though not all of them. The sample records around 160,000 clones, roughly 9% being singletons. Study-level findings and limits: Moderate yet significant TCRB CDR3 shortening was seen in Type 1 diabetes patients in all four CD4+ subsets. Across patients, naive, central memory and Treg TCRB repertoires exhibited apparently greater similarity than was observed across healthy donors.

This TCR was recovered from a woman between 25 and 40 years old with type 1 diabetes. The sample comprised central memory CD4+ T cells from blood. V and J are TRBV5-4 and TRBJ2-5; D is unresolved. The CDR3 sequence is CASSATGAPETQYF. As DNA, the CDR3 is TGTGCCAGCAGCGCGACGGGTGCCCCGGAGACCCAGTACTTC.